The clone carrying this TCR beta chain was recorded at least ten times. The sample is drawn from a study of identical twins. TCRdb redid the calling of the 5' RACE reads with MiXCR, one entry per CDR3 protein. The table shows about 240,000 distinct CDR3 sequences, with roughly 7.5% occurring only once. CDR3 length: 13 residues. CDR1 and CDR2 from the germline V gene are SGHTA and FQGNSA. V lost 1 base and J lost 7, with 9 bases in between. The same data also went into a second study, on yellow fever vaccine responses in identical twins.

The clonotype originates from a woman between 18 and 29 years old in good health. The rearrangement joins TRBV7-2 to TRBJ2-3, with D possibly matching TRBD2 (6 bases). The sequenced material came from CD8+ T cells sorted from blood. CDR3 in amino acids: CASSLDGGNTQYF. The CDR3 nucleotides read TGTGCCAGCAGCTTAGACGGGGGAAATACGCAGTATTTT.